The 2 T cell receptor beta chains given below trace back to one sample, sequenced in a study of breast tumors, draining lymph nodes, adjacent tissues. Samples came from axillary lymph nodes draining the breast cancer. TCRdb independently ran MiXCR on the multiplex PCR reads; one entry per CDR3 protein. The sample holds some 170,000 distinct CDR3 sequences; about 30% are singletons and the top ten take around 4%. Sequencing was performed on axillary lymph node tissue. The receptors were sampled from a female donor with breast cancer. Some clones in this sample may be carry-over from other donors' samples.

The chain's CDR3 is CSASGTGGGETQYF. For the CDR3, the DNA is TGCAGTGCTAGTGGGACAGGGGGAGGAGAGACCCAGTACTTC. This rearrangement joins TRBV20-1 to TRBJ2-5, with TRBD1 matching over 11 bases. The CDR3 runs 14 residues. The junction had 4 bases not matched to a gene; V was cut back by 3 bases and J by 4 bases. Germline V gives CDR1 DFQATT, CDR2 SNEGSKA (reference sequence).

The genes are TRBV10-2 and TRBJ2-5; 7 nucleotides line up with TRBD2. V shed 6 bases, J shed 3 bases, and the junction held 7 bases outside the gene matches. CDR3 length: 14 amino acids. Per the germline V gene, CDR1 is WSHSY and CDR2 is SAAADI. CDR3 nucleotide sequence: TGCGCCAGCAGCCCTAGGGCGGGAGAAGAGACCCAGTACTTC. This gives the protein CASSPRAGEETQYF.